This TCR beta chain came from a study of T-cell reconstitution after alpha-beta-depleted transplantation in children (dated by TCRdb to about 2016). About the full investigation: T-cell immune reconstitution after TCRalphabeta/CD19-depleted allogeneic hematopoietic cell transplantation in children was quantitatively tracked in the study by means of TCR repertoire profiling.

The V and J ends are trimmed by 4 bases and 10 bases, leaving 8 bases between them. Including the terminal cysteine and phenylalanine, the CDR3 comprises 11 residues. The CDR3 DNA has 33 bases and is translated from base 1. In this sample, this clonotype turned up many times. Its recognized antigen is unknown. No clone much larger than this one lies a single base away; base qualities are absent. The library was built by means of PCR. The reads were generated on an Illumina HiSeq 2500. TCR library preparation used molecular barcoding, with unique molecular identifiers applied to normalize quantification of the TCRbeta repertoire. TCRdb reworked the public reads: Q25 trimming with fastp, MiXCR clone assembly, productive beta chains retained. Identical CDR3 protein sequences are pooled into one entry, listed with their most common genes and DNA. The sample includes some 490,000 distinct CDR3 sequences, with roughly an eighth observed a single time. The ten top clones hold around 6.1% of the sample.

The V and J segments used are TRBV12-3 or TRBV12-4 and TRBJ2-1, with the D segment identity uncertain. The receptor comes from a human donor who donated a stem cell graft to a child with combined immunodeficiency. The input for sequencing was PBMCs from the stem cell graft donor, taken from the stem cell graft. The bases read TGTGCCAGCAGTTCGACACTAGAGCAGTTCTTC. Its protein product is CASSSTLEQFF.